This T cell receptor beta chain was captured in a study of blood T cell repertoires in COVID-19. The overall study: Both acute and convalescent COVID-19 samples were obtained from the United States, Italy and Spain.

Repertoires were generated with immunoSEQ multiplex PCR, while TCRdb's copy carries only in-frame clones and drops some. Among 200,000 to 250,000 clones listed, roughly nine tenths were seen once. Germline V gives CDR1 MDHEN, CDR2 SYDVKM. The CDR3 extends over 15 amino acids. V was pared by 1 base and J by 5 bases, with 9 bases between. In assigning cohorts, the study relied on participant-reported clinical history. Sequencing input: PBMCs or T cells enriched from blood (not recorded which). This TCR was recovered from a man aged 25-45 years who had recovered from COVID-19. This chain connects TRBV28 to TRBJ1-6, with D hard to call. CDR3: CASSLSQLNNSPLHF. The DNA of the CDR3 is TGTGCCAGCAGTTTATCACAGCTAAATAATTCACCCCTCCACTTT.